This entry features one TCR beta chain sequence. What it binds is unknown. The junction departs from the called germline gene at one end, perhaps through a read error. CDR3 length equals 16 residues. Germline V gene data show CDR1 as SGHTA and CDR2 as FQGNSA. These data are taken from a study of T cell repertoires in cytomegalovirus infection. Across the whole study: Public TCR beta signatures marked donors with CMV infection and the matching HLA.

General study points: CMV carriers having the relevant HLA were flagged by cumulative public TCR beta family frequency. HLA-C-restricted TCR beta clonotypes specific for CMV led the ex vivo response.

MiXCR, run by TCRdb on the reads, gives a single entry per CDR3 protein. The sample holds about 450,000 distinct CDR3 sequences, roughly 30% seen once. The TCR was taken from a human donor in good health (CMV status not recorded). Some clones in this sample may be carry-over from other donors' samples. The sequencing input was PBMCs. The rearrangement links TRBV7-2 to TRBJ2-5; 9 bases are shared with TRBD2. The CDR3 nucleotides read TGTGCCAGCAGCTTAGAGGCTAGCGGGGTTCAAGATACCCAGTACTTC. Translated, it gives CASSLEASGVQDTQYF.